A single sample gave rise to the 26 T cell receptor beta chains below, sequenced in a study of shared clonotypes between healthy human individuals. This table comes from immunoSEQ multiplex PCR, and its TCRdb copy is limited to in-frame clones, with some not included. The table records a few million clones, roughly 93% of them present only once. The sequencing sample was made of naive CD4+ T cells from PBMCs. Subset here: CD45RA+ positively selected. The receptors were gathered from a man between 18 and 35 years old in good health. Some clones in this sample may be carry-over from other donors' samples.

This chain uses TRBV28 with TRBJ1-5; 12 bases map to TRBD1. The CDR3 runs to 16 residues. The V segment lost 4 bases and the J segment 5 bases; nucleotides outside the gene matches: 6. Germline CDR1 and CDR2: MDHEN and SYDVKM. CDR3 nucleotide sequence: TGTGCCAGCAGTTCAACCGGGACAGGGGGCTATCAGCCCCAGCATTTT. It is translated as CASSSTGTGGYQPQHF.

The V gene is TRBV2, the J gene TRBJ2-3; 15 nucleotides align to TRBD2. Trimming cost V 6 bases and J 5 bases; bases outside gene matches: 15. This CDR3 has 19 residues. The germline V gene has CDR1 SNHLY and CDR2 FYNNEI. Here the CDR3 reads CASRSGGLAGGPRGDTQYF. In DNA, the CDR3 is TGTGCCAGCAGGAGCGGAGGACTAGCGGGAGGGCCTAGGGGAGATACGCAGTATTTT.

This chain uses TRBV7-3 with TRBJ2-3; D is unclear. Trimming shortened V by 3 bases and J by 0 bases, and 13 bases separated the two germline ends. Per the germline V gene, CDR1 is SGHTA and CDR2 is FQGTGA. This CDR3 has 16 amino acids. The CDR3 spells CASSLTPDTSTDTQYF. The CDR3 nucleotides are TGTGCCAGCAGCTTGACTCCAGACACTAGCACAGATACGCAGTATTTT. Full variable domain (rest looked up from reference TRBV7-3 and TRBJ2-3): GAGVSQTPSNKVTEKGKYVELRCDPISGHTALYWYRQSLGQGPEFLIYFQGTGAADDSGLPNDRFFAVRPEGSVSTLKIQRTERGDSAVYLCASSLTPDTSTDTQYFGPGTRLTVL.

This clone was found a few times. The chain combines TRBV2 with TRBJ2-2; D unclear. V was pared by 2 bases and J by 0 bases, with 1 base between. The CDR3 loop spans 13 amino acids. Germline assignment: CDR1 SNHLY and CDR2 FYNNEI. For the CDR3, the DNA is TGTGCCAGCAGTGAATCGAACACCGGGGAGCTGTTTTTT. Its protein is CASSESNTGELFF.

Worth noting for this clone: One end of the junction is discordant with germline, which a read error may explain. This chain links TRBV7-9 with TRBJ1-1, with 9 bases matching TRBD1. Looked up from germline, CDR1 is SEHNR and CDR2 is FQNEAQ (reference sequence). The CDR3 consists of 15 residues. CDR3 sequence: CASSTLGQGNAEAFF. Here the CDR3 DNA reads TGTGCCAGCAGCACCCTCGGACAGGGGAACGCTGAAGCTTTCTTT.

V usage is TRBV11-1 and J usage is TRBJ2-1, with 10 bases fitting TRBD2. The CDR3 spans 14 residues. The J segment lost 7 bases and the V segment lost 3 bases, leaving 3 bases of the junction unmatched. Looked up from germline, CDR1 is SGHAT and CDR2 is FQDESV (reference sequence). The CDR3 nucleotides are TGTGCCAGCAGCTTCTCTAGCGGGAGAAATGAGCAGTTCTTC. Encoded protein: CASSFSSGRNEQFF. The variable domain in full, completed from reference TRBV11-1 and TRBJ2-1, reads EAEVAQSPRYKITEKSQAVAFWCDPISGHATLYWYRQILGQGPELLVQFQDESVVDDSQLPKDRFSAERLKGVDSTLKIQPAELGDSAMYLCASSFSSGRNEQFFGPGTRLTVL.

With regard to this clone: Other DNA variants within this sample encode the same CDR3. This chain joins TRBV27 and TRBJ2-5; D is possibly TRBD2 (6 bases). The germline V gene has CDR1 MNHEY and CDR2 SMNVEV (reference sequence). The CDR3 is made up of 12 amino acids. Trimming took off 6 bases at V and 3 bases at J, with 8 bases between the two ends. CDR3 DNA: TGTGCCAGCAGACAGCGGGAAGAGACCCAGTACTTC. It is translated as CASRQREETQYF.

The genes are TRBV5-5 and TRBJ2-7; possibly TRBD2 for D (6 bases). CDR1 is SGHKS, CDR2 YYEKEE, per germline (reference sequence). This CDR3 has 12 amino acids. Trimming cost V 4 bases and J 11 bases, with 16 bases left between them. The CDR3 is CASSQGVSGEYF. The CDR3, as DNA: TGTGCCAGCAGCCAAGGGGTGTCGGGGGAGTACTTC.

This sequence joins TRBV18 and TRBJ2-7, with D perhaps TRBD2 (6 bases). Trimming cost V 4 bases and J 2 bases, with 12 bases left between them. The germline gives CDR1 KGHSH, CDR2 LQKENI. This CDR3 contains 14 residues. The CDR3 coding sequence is TGTGCCAGCTCACGCGGGGCGGTTACCTACGAGCAGTACTTC. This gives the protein CASSRGAVTYEQYF.

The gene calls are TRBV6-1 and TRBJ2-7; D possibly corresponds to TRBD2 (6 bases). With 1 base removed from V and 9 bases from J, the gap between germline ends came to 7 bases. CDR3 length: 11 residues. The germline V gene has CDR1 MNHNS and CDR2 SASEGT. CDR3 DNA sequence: TGTGCCAGCAGTGAAGGGAGGGGGCAGTACTTC. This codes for CASSEGRGQYF.

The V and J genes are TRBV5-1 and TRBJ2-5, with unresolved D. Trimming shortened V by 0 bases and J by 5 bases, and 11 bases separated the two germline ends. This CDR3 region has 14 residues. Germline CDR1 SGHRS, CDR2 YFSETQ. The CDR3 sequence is CASSLVPSDETQYF. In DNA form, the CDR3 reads TGCGCCAGCAGCTTGGTGCCATCCGACGAGACCCAGTACTTC.

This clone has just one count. This chain's CDR3 is CASSLRWTSYNEQFF. CDR3 sequence (DNA): TGTGCCAGCAGCTTAAGATGGACTAGCTACAATGAGCAGTTCTTC. This chain connects TRBV7-6 to TRBJ2-1; TRBD2 matches 7 bases. CDR1 is SGHVS, CDR2 FNYEAQ, per germline. This CDR3 comprises 15 residues. With 2 bases clipped from V and 3 bases from J, the junction kept 4 bases outside the gene matches.

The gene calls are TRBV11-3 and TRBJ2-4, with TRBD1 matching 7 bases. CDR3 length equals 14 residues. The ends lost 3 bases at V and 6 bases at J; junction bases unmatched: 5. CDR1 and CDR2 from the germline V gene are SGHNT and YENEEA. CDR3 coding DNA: TGTGCCAGCAGCTTGTCAGGGACAGCAAACATTCAGTACTTC. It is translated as CASSLSGTANIQYF.

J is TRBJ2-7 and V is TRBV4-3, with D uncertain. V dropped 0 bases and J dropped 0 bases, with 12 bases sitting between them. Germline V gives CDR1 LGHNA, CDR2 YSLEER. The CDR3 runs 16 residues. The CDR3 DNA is TGCGCCAGCAGCCAAGATCCGGCGGAGCCCTCCTACGAGCAGTACTTC. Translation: CASSQDPAEPSYEQYF.

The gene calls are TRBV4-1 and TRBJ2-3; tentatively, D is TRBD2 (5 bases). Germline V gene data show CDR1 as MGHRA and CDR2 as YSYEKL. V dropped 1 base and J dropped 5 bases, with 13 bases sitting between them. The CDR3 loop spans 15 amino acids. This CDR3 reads CASSQVGGAVDTQYF. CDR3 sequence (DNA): TGCGCCAGCAGCCAAGTTGGCGGAGCGGTAGATACGCAGTATTTT.

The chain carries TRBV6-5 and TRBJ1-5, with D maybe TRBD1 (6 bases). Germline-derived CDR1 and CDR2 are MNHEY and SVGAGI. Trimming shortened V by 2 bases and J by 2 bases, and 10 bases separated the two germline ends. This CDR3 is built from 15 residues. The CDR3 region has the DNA TGTGCCAGCAGTTACGGGGGGGCACGCAATCAGCCCCAGCATTTT. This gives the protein CASSYGGARNQPQHF.

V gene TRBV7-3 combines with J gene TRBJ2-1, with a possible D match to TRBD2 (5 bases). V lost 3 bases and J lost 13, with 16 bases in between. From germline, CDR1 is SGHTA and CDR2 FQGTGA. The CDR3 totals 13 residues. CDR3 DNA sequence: TGTGCCAGCAGCTTTTCTTTTACGGGAACTCAGTTCTTC. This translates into CASSFSFTGTQFF.

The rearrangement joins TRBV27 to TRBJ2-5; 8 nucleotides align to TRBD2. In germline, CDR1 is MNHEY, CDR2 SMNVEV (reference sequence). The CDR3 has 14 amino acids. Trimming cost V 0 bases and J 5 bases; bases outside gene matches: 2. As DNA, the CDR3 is TGTGCCAGCAGTTTATCCCCTAGCGGGGAGACCCAGTACTTC. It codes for CASSLSPSGETQYF.

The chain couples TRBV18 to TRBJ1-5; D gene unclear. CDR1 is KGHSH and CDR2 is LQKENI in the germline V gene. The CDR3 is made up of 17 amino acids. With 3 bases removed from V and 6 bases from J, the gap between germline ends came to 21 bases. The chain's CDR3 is CASSPWATTTRGQPQHF. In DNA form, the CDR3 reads TGTGCCAGCTCACCTTGGGCGACGACAACACGGGGTCAGCCCCAGCATTTT.

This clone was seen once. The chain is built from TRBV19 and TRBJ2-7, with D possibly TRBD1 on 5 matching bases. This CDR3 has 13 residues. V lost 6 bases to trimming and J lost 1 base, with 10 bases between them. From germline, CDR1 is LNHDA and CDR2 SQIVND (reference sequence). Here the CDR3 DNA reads TGTGCCAGTAGACAGACAGTTTCCTACGAGCAGTACTTC. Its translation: CASRQTVSYEQYF.

The CDR3 DNA follows: TGCACCAGCAGCCAAGGTTGGGCGGGGTGGGGCTACACCTTC. Translating gives CTSSQGWAGWGYTF. V usage is TRBV1 and J usage is TRBJ1-2. TRBV1 is flagged as a pseudogene. The CDR3 spans 14 residues.

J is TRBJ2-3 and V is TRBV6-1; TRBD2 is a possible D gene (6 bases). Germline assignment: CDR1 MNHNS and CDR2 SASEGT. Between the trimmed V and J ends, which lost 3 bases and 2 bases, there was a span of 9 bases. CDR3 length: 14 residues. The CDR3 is CASSEGGITDTQYF. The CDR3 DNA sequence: TGTGCCAGCAGTGAGGGGGGAATCACAGATACGCAGTATTTT.

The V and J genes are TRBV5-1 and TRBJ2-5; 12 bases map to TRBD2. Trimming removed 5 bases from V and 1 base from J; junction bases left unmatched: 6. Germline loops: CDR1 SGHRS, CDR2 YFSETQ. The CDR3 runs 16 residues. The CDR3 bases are TGCGCCAGCAGTTACGGACTAGCGGGGTTCCAAGAGACCCAGTACTTC. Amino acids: CASSYGLAGFQETQYF.

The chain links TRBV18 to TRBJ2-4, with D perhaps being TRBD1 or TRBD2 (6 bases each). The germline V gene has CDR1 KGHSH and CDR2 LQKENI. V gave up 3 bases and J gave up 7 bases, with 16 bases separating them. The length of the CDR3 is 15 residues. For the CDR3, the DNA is TGTGCCAGCTCACCTGGGCGGCAAGGGGGGAACATTCAGTACTTC. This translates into CASSPGRQGGNIQYF.

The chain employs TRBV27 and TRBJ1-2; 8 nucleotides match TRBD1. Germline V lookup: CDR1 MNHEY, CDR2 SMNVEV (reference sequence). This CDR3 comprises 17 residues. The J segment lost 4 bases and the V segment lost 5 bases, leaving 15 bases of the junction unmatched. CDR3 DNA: TGTGCCAGCAGTCCCCGGACAGGGTATTCCCGGGGCTATGGCTACACCTTC. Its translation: CASSPRTGYSRGYGYTF.

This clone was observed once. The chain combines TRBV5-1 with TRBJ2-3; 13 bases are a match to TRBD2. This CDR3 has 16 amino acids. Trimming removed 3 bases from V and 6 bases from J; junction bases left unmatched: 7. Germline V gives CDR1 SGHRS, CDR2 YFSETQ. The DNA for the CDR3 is TGCGCCAGCAGCTCCGGACTAGCGGGAGATAGGGATACGCAGTATTTT. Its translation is CASSSGLAGDRDTQYF.